A selection of T cell receptor beta chains follows, all from one sample in a study of blood T cell repertoires in COVID-19. Sequencing used immunoSEQ multiplex PCR; TCRdb keeps in-frame clones, though not all of them. This table holds 180,000 or so clones, 70% to 90% found once. Source material: peripheral blood. These receptors all come from a man between 40 and 49 years old with active or convalescent COVID-19. The conserved cysteine and the conserved F or W are not part of the CDR3 here.

TRBJ1-2 | TRBV3-1/TRBV3-2 | 10 | ASSQTGYGYT
TRBJ1-5 | TRBV28 | 13 | ASQFQTGRGWPQH
TRBJ2-7 | TRBV27 | 12 | ASSLRTGVHEQY
TRBJ1-6 | TRBV3-1/TRBV3-2 | 15 | ASSQGGGARLNSPLH
TRBJ1-6 | TRBV6-2/TRBV6-3 | 12 | ASSDRAGNSPLH
TRBJ2-1 | TRBV7-8 | 15 | ASSQSRSGRTYNEQF
TRBJ1-2 | TRBV4-3 | 14 | ASSQTIRRTNYGYT
TRBJ2-7 | TRBV5-4 | 11 | ASSFGDTYEQY
TRBJ1-6 | TRBV19 | 14 | ASRALGTEGFRPLH
TRBJ1-2 | TRBV7-9 | 13 | ASSPSTQGNYGYT
TRBJ1-6 | TRBV6-5 | 14 | ASSSAGVSYNSPLH
TRBJ2-5 | TRBV19 | 13 | ASSIGAGGQETQY
TRBJ1-5 | TRBV30 | 13 | AWSGPGTGNQPQH
TRBJ1-2 | TRBV7-3 | 11 | ASSLTTGRGYT
TRBJ2-7 | TRBV4-2 | 12 | ASSIPDRGYEQY
TRBJ1-3 | TRBV21-1 | 12 | ASSNGGSGNTIY
TRBJ1-2 | TRBV5-6 | 14 | ASSSSPQGWNYGYT
TRBJ2-1 | TRBV29-1 | 14 | SVEDGKSGGAGEQF
TRBJ2-1 | TRBV11-2 | 13 | ASSLDLAGYNEQF
TRBJ1-3 | TRBV2 | 11 | AGDREAGNTIY
TRBJ1-2 | TRBV28 | 12 | ASSAPAGTYGYT
TRBJ1-1 | TRBV6-6 | 11 | ASRPTGGDEAF
TRBJ2-2 | TRBV29-1 | 13 | SVEEGNSNTGELF
TRBJ2-5 | TRBV27 | 13 | ASSAPRTTQETQY
TRBJ1-2 | TRBV19 | 16 | ASSTHLDRESPRGGYT
TRBJ2-2 | TRBV30 | 12 | AWSSGTGVGELF
TRBJ1-5 | TRBV5-4 | 12 | ASSTGTAGQPQH
TRBJ2-2 | TRBV7-3 | 12 | ASSFGPLTGELF
TRBJ1-1 | TRBV11-2 | 12 | ASSSTRHNTEAF
TRBJ1-2 | TRBV5-8 | 10 | ASSFGQRGYT
TRBJ1-1 | TRBV9 | 12 | ASSVEPGNTEAF
TRBJ1-1 | TRBV2 | 12 | ASRGRTGDTEAF
TRBJ2-5 | TRBV29-1 | 12 | SVAGLAKQETQY
TRBJ2-5 | TRBV6-5 | 11 | ASRGLAGGLLY
TRBJ2-1 | TRBV7-9 | 9 | ASSLGRGQF
TRBJ2-1 | TRBV15 | 15 | ATSRKQGVGSYNEQF
TRBJ1-5 | TRBV30 | 12 | AWSALQGGQPQH
TRBJ2-5 | TRBV7-3 | 12 | ASSPEGGQETQY
TRBJ1-5 | TRBV19 | 13 | ASSIWGDSNQPQH
TRBJ2-3 | TRBV4-2 | 17 | ASSQGFSIAGQLTDTQY
TRBJ2-2 | TRBV25-1 | 11 | ASSERVTGELF
TRBJ1-4 | TRBV5-1 | 13 | ASSLTGDSREKLF
TRBJ2-7 | TRBV2 | 15 | ASKDGRGGGRPYEQY
TRBJ1-2 | TRBV4-2 | 16 | ASSHSLGQGKPNYGYT
TRBJ2-5 | TRBV4-1 | 14 | ASSQRTGGLQETQY
NA | TRBV6-5 | 11 | ASSYSNTGELF
TRBJ2-4 | TRBV3-1/TRBV3-2 | 12 | ASSHPIQGDIQY
TRBJ1-2 | TRBV19 | 16 | ASSRDIPGQDLSYGYT